The source of this T cell receptor beta chain is a study of PD-1 blockade in classical Hodgkin lymphoma. Noted time point: cycle 4 day 1 (C4D1), after less than 7 weeks of nivolumab. Brentuximab vedotin exposure varied, and every patient relapsed after autologous stem cell transplantation. The germline V gene has CDR1 SGHRS and CDR2 YFSETQ. The CDR3 extends over 16 amino acids. Between the trimmed V and J ends, which lost 0 bases and 4 bases, there was a span of 13 bases. Method: immunoSEQ multiplex PCR; TCRdb's copy keeps in-frame clones and lacks some. The table has about 21,000 clones, about 77% seen once.

The sample in question was peripheral blood mononuclear cells (PBMCs), obtained before the fourth cycle of nivolumab. This sequence originates from a human donor with classical Hodgkin lymphoma. This chain links TRBV5-1 with TRBJ2-2; D assignment may be TRBD1 or TRBD2 (7 bases each). The CDR3 reads CASSLGQGGSTGELFF. The CDR3 DNA reads TGCGCCAGCAGCTTGGGACAGGGAGGGAGCACCGGGGAGCTGTTTTTT.